What follows describes a single T cell receptor beta chain. Its antigen is not known. CDR3 length equals 14 residues. The V gene end was trimmed by 7 bases and the J gene end by 3 bases; junction bases not matched to a gene: 4. Germline V gives CDR1 LNHDA, CDR2 SQIVND (reference sequence). The data originate from a study of T cell responses to AZD1222 COVID-19 vaccine. The study's findings and limits: Dominant CD4 TCR responses targeted spike regions 160-218 and 743-854. The number of AZD1222 recipients seropositive at baseline was only five or six. White British ancestry dominated among donors, who included more females, and clonal diversity was possibly underestimated.

The protocol was immunoSEQ multiplex PCR, while the TCRdb copy is restricted to in-frame clones and leaves out a portion. The table records roughly 80,000 clones, nearly 85% of them present only once. The receptor was derived from an adult in good health. V and J are TRBV19 and TRBJ2-2, with TRBD1 identical over 8 bases. The sample consisted of peripheral blood, taken on day 0 of AZD1222 vaccination. This CDR3 is CASTGTGDTGELFF. Written as DNA, the CDR3 is TGTGCCAGTACAGGGACAGGTGACACCGGGGAGCTGTTTTTT.